This TCR beta chain is from a study of metastatic and nonmetastatic thyroid tumors (dated by TCRdb to the early 2020s). Some background on the complete study: The researchers compared repertoires between peripheral blood samples and tumor or nodule tissue samples from patients with malignant or benign thyroid disease.

No patient had received any treatment before thyroid surgery. The study retrospectively analysed patient clinical samples collected from about 2012 to 2019 using T-cell receptor beta sequencing. Library construction relied on PCR. Sequenced on an Illumina HiSeq 4000. High-throughput sequencing was used to profile the TCR beta-chain CDR3 region of each patient. In the paper's pipeline: Drawing on CDR3 differences between clinicopathological groups, the researchers built a classifier meant to tell apart patients with distant-metastatic papillary thyroid cancer. The Shannon index was used to measure repertoire diversity, and the Morisita-Horn index was used to measure how similar tumor and blood repertoires were. TCRdb's own reprocessing of the public reads used fastp at Q25 and MiXCR and kept productive beta chains. TCRdb assigned the V and J calls; the authors' analysis was not used. This sample is represented by about 69,000 clones; 11% to 15% of them were singletons. Less than 8.5% of the sample is held by the ten biggest clonotypes.

This clone was seen many times. The antigen it recognizes is unknown. Base qualities are not at hand, and no much larger clone is one base apart. Results the study describes overall, beyond this receptor: In both blood and tumor samples, malignant tumors were reported to have significantly higher TCR beta diversity than benign nodules.

CDR1 and CDR2, per the germline V gene (reference sequence), are SGHAT and FQDESV. The CDR3 sequence holds 19 residues, the cysteine and phenylalanine included. The DNA shown is the 57-base CDR3, in frame from base 1. V gives up 1 base and J gives up 1 base, and the segment between their germline ends measures 22 bases. The sequence came from a male donor with papillary thyroid cancer or a benign thyroid nodule (not recorded which). Some clones in this sample may be carry-over from other donors' samples. The chain couples TRBV11-1 to TRBJ1-1; TRBD1 is a weak D gene call, 6 bases matching. The sequenced sample was blood. Here is the DNA: TGTGCCAGCAGCTTAGATTTGCGGGGTTCCGACAGGAGGAACACTGAAGCTTTCTTT. It is translated as CASSLDLRGSDRRNTEAFF.